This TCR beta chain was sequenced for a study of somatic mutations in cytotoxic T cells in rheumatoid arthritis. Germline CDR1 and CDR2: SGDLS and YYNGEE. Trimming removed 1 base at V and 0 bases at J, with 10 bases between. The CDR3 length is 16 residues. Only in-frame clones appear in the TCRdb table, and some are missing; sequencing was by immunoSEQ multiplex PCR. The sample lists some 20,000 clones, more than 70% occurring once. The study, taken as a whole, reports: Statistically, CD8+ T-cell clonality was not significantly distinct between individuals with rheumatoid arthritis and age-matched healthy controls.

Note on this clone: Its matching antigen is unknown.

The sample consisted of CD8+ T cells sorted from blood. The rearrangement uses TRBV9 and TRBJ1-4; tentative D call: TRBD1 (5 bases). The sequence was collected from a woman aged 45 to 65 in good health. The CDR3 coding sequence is TGTGCCAGCAGCGTATCGGGACGGGCAACTAATGAAAAACTGTTTTTT. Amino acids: CASSVSGRATNEKLFF.